This TCR beta chain was profiled in a study of T cell responses to AZD1222 COVID-19 vaccine (dated by TCRdb to about 2021). A note on the overall study: AZD1222 recipients whose second dose came at about 4 weeks and those whose second dose came at about 12 weeks were combined into one group, since spike-specific TCR depth and breadth did not differ between the two schedules. A total of 233 trial participants underwent TCR sequencing, of whom some 210 received two doses of AZD1222 and about 26 received two doses of the MenACWY control vaccine. Trial participants were enrolled by age into subgroups of 18-55, 56-69 and 70-plus years, and around 140, 26 and 57 TCR-sequenced participants, respectively, were included in these subgroups. Here is what the overall study found, with its caveats: Nearly half of unique spike-specific TCRs reportedly recognized epitopes outside regions mutated in the B.1.351 and B.1.1.7 variants. Conclusions about previously exposed vaccinees were limited because only a handful of AZD1222 recipients were SARS-CoV-2 seropositive at baseline. No day 14 peak-response samples were available, so repertoires were characterized only after the peak T cell response. CD4 TCRs associated with the vaccine covered the entire spike protein, and the dominant responses were in regions 160-218 and 743-854. After two AZD1222 doses, spike-specific TCR breadth and depth were significantly higher than at day 0 and than in MenACWY recipients. In the small 56-69-year group, the increase in depth fell short of significance, most likely because of low power. Participants were mostly white British, with more females than males. The authors suggested clonal diversity may have been underestimated.

The time point tag for this specimen amounts to: baseline before first vaccination. Samples from vaccinated people were obtained from the UK trials COV001 and COV002, which included a single-blind randomized controlled phase 2/3 trial of AZD1222 (ChAdOx1 nCoV-19) in healthy adults. For TCRbeta chain sequencing, PBMC samples were collected from trial participants at day 0 and at day 28 after the second dose. Concerning this clone itself: Its antigen is currently not known. One base away there is no much larger clone; base qualities are not given.

CDR1 and CDR2 were assigned from the germline V gene as SQVTM and ANQGSEA. The CDR3 contains 10 residues, cysteine and phenylalanine counted. Only the CDR3 region is kept as DNA, spanning 30 bases read in frame from base 1. The CDR3 regions of human TCRbeta chains were analyzed by immunosequencing. From the authors' description of their analysis: Repertoire TCRs were checked for matches against a reference library of SARS-CoV-2-specific TCRs that had been generated using the MIRA antigen-specificity platform. Breadth was defined as the fraction of unique TCRs that were SARS-CoV-2-associated. Depth was defined as the fraction of total T cells that were SARS-CoV-2-associated. Using the MIRA data, every spike-specific TCR was mapped to the spike region that the TCR reacted to and assigned to either a CD4 or a CD8 class. Log10-transformed breadth and depth values were compared by one-way ANOVA with Sidak's multiple comparisons tests. TCRdb carries this immuneACCESS record with in-frame sequences only. Its versions omit some clonotypes, under half of them owing to an unresolved V gene in the studies checked, with the rest unexplained. Clone size and the V and J calls come from that table; the DNA yielded D and trimming. The sample table records around 200,000 clones; roughly 90% of these occur just once. The biggest ten clones account for 0.99% of the sample.

Sequenced here: peripheral blood, sampled on day 0 of AZD1222 vaccination. The chain is assembled from TRBV29-1 and TRBJ2-1; the D gene is perhaps TRBD1, from 6 matching bases. The TCR originated in an adult in good health. In nucleotides, the sequence is TGCAGTGGACAGCTAAATGAGCAGTTCTTC. The resulting protein is CSGQLNEQFF.